The 27 T cell receptor beta chains presented below share a single source sample, sequenced in a study of blood T cell repertoires in COVID-19. Sequencing used immunoSEQ multiplex PCR; TCRdb keeps in-frame clones, though not all of them. The sample carries some 230,000 clones, more than 75% recorded once. Sequenced: peripheral blood. The receptor set was obtained from a woman older than 75 with COVID-19, enrolled during active disease.

CDR3 protein: CASSYSSYYNEQFF. The DNA of the CDR3 is TGTGCCAGCAGTTACTCGTCCTATTACAATGAGCAGTTCTTC. The rearrangement uses TRBV6-2 or TRBV6-3 and TRBJ2-1; D gene unclear. V lost 0 bases and J lost 4, with 7 bases in between. This CDR3 is built from 14 residues. Germline assignment: CDR1 MNHEY and CDR2 SVGEGT.

This clone has just a few counts. CDR3 nucleotides: TGCGCCAGCAGTGAAGGACATACGAACACTGAAGCTTTCTTT. This translates into CASSEGHTNTEAFF. The rearrangement joins TRBV10-1 to TRBJ1-1; possibly TRBD1 for D (5 bases). The V and J ends lost 3 bases and 1 base respectively, with 9 bases between them. The germline V gene has CDR1 WNHNN and CDR2 SYGVQD (reference sequence). The CDR3 consists of 14 residues.

This chain uses TRBV5-1 with TRBJ1-1, with D possibly being TRBD1 (6 bases). The V gene lost 2 bases and the J gene lost 0 bases, with 20 bases spanning the gap. The germline gives CDR1 SGHRS, CDR2 YFSETQ. The CDR3 extends over 18 amino acids. The CDR3 loop is CASSFPQGREWMNTEAFF. In DNA, the CDR3 is TGCGCCAGCAGCTTCCCGCAGGGGCGTGAATGGATGAACACTGAAGCTTTCTTT.

The chain employs TRBV7-9 and TRBJ1-1; D uncertain. The V end lost 1 base, the J end lost 11 bases, and 14 bases lay between the germline ends. Germline CDR1 and CDR2: SEHNR and FQNEAQ (reference sequence). This CDR3 has 13 residues. The CDR3 DNA sequence: TGTGCCAGCAGCTTAGATAGCGGAGGATCGGCTTTCTTT. Its translation is CASSLDSGGSAFF. The full variable domain, rest sourced from reference TRBV7-9 and TRBJ1-1, is DTGVSQNPRHKITKRGQNVTFRCDPISEHNRLYWYRQTLGQGPEFLTYFQNEAQLEKSRLLSDRFSAERPKGSFSTLEIQRTEQGDSAMYLCASSLDSGGSAFFGQGTRLTVV.

Note on this clone: The same CDR3 arises from other DNA sequences in this sample as well. This chain links TRBV18 with TRBJ1-6, with 7 nucleotides matching TRBD1. The junction had 0 bases not matched to a gene; V was cut back by 2 bases and J by 8 bases. The CDR3 loop spans 13 amino acids. Germline CDR1 is KGHSH and CDR2 is LQKENI. The CDR3 bases are TGTGCCAGCTCACCAGACAGGGATTCACCCCTCCACTTT. This encodes CASSPDRDSPLHF.

The chain combines TRBV28 with TRBJ1-2; TRBD1 might be the D (6 bases). V lost 3 bases to trimming and J lost 7 bases, with 15 bases between them. From germline, CDR1 is MDHEN and CDR2 SYDVKM. CDR3 size: 14 residues. The CDR3 region is CASSFAGGSGGYTF. For the CDR3, the DNA is TGTGCCAGCAGTTTCGCTGGGGGCTCGGGTGGCTACACCTTC.

The chain couples TRBV11-3 to TRBJ2-6; tentative D call: TRBD2 (6 bases). CDR3 length equals 16 residues. V was trimmed by 1 base and J by 2 bases, leaving 9 bases between them. Germline V gene lookup returns CDR1 SGHNT and CDR2 YENEEA. CDR3 in amino acids: CASSLGGGAGANVLTF. Written as DNA, the CDR3 is TGTGCCAGCAGCTTAGGGGGAGGAGCTGGGGCCAACGTCCTGACTTTC.

This clone is a singleton in its sample. The chain employs TRBV25-1 and TRBJ1-1; 7 bases line up with TRBD1. With 4 bases clipped from V and 5 bases from J, the junction kept 4 bases outside the gene matches. The germline gives CDR1 MGHDK, CDR2 SYGVNS. The CDR3 consists of 13 residues. The CDR3: CASSAGGRTEAFF. Written as DNA, the CDR3 is TGTGCCAGCAGTGCAGGGGGGAGGACTGAAGCTTTCTTT.

The chain combines TRBV18 with TRBJ1-1; D is undetermined. From germline, CDR1 is KGHSH and CDR2 LQKENI. The CDR3 contains 16 residues. Between the trimmed V and J ends, which lost 4 bases and 0 bases, there was a span of 15 bases. CDR3 bases: TGTGCCAGCTCACTATTAAGCGGACCGGTGAACACTGAAGCTTTCTTT. It encodes CASSLLSGPVNTEAFF.

The chain carries TRBV30 and TRBJ2-1; maybe TRBD2 (7 bases). The CDR3 extends over 14 amino acids. Deletions cut 0 bases from V and 13 bases from J, with 19 bases between. Germline V gene data show CDR1 as GTSNPN and CDR2 as SVGIG (reference sequence). The CDR3 DNA reads as TGTGCCTGGAGTGTCTGGGAGGGCGGGACACCACAGTTCTTC. It codes for CAWSVWEGGTPQFF.

The chain is built from TRBV19 and TRBJ1-1; no firm D call. CDR1 is LNHDA and CDR2 is SQIVND in the germline V gene (reference sequence). The V end lost 6 bases, the J end lost 0 bases, and 11 bases lay between the germline ends. CDR3 length equals 14 residues. The CDR3 reads CASRAGGLNTEAFF. The CDR3 DNA follows: TGTGCCAGTAGGGCCGGCGGGTTGAACACTGAAGCTTTCTTT.

The chain has TRBV6-5 and TRBJ1-4, with 7 bases identical to TRBD1. This CDR3 region has 15 residues. The germline CDR1 and CDR2 sequences are MNHEY and SVGAGI. With V trimmed by 6 bases and J by 5 bases, 9 bases remained unmatched. CDR3 region: CASRSRQGLNEKLFF. CDR3 DNA sequence: TGTGCCAGCAGATCCAGACAGGGCTTAAATGAAAAACTGTTTTTT.

This clone was observed a handful of times. The CDR3 spells CAISETSYEQYF. The CDR3 DNA reads as TGTGCCATCAGTGAAACTAGCTACGAGCAGTACTTC. V and J are TRBV10-3 and TRBJ2-7, with TRBD2 as a possible D gene (5 bases). V shed 3 bases and J shed 3 bases, with 6 bases lying between them. Per the germline V gene, CDR1 is ENHRY and CDR2 is SYGVKD. The CDR3 has 12 amino acids.

The chain employs TRBV5-1 and TRBJ2-7; D is unclear. V was trimmed by 3 bases and J by 3 bases, leaving 13 bases between them. Germline V gene sequence: CDR1 SGHRS, CDR2 YFSETQ. The CDR3 length is 14 residues. The CDR3 bases are TGCGCCAGCAGCTACTTACCGAGCGTCTACGAGCAGTACTTC. Translating it yields CASSYLPSVYEQYF.

V gene TRBV6-5 combines with J gene TRBJ1-1; TRBD1 matches at 10 bases. Losses at the gene ends were 8 bases for V and 6 bases for J; bases not matched to a gene: 12. CDR1 is MNHEY, CDR2 SVGAGI, per germline. The CDR3 extends over 15 amino acids. The CDR3 sequence is CASVPPGQGRPEAFF. In DNA, the CDR3 is TGTGCCAGCGTCCCCCCGGGACAGGGGAGACCTGAAGCTTTCTTT.

The chain carries TRBV28 and TRBJ1-1; possible D gene TRBD1, 5 bases. The germline V and J ends were trimmed by 6 bases and 3 bases, with 20 bases remaining between them. The CDR3 contains 16 residues. From germline, CDR1 is MDHEN and CDR2 SYDVKM. CDR3 coding DNA: TGTGCCAGCAGCTTTAGAGGGGAGGGAGAATACACTGAAGCTTTCTTT. This encodes CASSFRGEGEYTEAFF.

V gene TRBV28 combines with J gene TRBJ2-3; 7 bases line up with TRBD2. Per the germline V gene, CDR1 is MDHEN and CDR2 is SYDVKM. This CDR3 region has 15 residues. V lost 6 bases and J lost 6; bases outside the gene matches: 12. The CDR3 nucleotides read TGTGCCAGCAGCACCCGTGGGAGGGCCCTGGATACGCAGTATTTT. Residues: CASSTRGRALDTQYF. The variable domain in full, completed from reference TRBV28 and TRBJ2-3, reads DVKVTQSSRYLVKRTGEKVFLECVQDMDHENMFWYRQDPGLGLRLIYFSYDVKMKEKGDIPEGYSVSREKKERFSLILESASTNQTSMYLCASSTRGRALDTQYFGPGTRLTVL.

The CDR3 loop reads CATSDPSGRRQETQYF. The CDR3 DNA reads TGTGCCACCAGTGACCCTAGCGGGAGACGCCAAGAGACCCAGTACTTC. The chain has TRBV24-1 and TRBJ2-5; 10 bases agree with TRBD2. Looked up from germline, CDR1 is KGHDR and CDR2 is SFDVKD. V lost 4 bases and J lost 1; bases outside the gene matches: 5. The CDR3 runs to 16 residues.

The gene calls are TRBV30 and TRBJ1-1; a possible D gene is TRBD1 (6 bases). V was pared by 4 bases and J by 8 bases, with 11 bases between. The CDR3 runs 11 residues. Germline assignment: CDR1 GTSNPN and CDR2 SVGIG (reference sequence). CDR3 residues: CAWTQRGEAFF. Here the CDR3 DNA reads TGTGCCTGGACCCAGAGGGGGGAAGCTTTCTTT.

The CDR3 protein is CASSTRIQGGNTGELFF. In nucleotides, the CDR3 is TGTGCCAGCAGCACCCGGATTCAGGGGGGGAACACCGGGGAGCTGTTTTTT. The chain combines TRBV7-6 with TRBJ2-2; TRBD1 is a possible D gene (7 bases). Germline CDR1 and CDR2: SGHVS and FNYEAQ. The CDR3 has 17 residues. V gave up 5 bases and J gave up 1 base, with 17 bases separating them.

The chain carries TRBV18 and TRBJ1-4; 7 bases map to TRBD1. Germline V gives CDR1 KGHSH, CDR2 LQKENI. The length of the CDR3 is 13 residues. J gave up 5 bases and V 6 bases, and 3 bases lay outside the gene matches. CDR3: CASSGTDNEKLFF. The CDR3 DNA sequence: TGTGCCAGCTCTGGGACAGACAATGAAAAACTGTTTTTT.

The CDR3 loop reads CASSVAGDGSYEQYF. CDR3 nucleotides: TGTGCCAGCAGCGTAGCAGGGGACGGCTCCTACGAGCAGTACTTC. The chain has TRBV9 and TRBJ2-7; a possible D gene is TRBD1 (6 bases). This CDR3 region has 15 residues. Trimming removed 0 bases from V and 0 bases from J, with 10 bases in between. From germline, CDR1 is SGDLS and CDR2 YYNGEE.

This clone was observed once. This chain uses TRBV7-2 with TRBJ1-2; unclear D gene. CDR1 and CDR2 (germline): SGHTA, FQGNSA. This CDR3 contains 13 residues. V shed 2 bases and J shed 3 bases, with 7 bases lying between them. DNA of the CDR3: TGTGCCAGCAGCTTAACCGGAGACTATGGCTACACCTTC. It encodes CASSLTGDYGYTF.

The gene calls are TRBV6-6 and TRBJ1-2; no firm D call. Germline V gene data show CDR1 as MNHNY and CDR2 as SVGAGI (reference sequence). The CDR3 contains 15 residues. Trimming cost V 2 bases and J 0 bases, with 10 bases left between them. CDR3 DNA: TGTGCCAGCAGTTACGGGCAGACCACTAACTATGGCTACACCTTC. Amino acids: CASSYGQTTNYGYTF.

V is TRBV11-2 and J is TRBJ1-3, with D tentatively TRBD1 (6 bases). V dropped 5 bases and J dropped 0 bases, with 11 bases sitting between them. Looked up from germline, CDR1 is SGHAT and CDR2 is FQNNGV. The CDR3 runs to 15 residues. The CDR3 bases are TGTGCCAGCAGCGGGCAGGGGTACTCTGGAAACACCATATATTTT. This gives the protein CASSGQGYSGNTIYF.

The chain employs TRBV3-1 (or the pseudogene TRBV3-2) and TRBJ2-1, with 9 bases matching TRBD2. Germline V gene sequence: CDR1 LGHDT, CDR2 YNNKEL (reference sequence). V dropped 2 bases and J dropped 8; count of bases not matched to a gene: 13. There are 17 residues in the CDR3. The CDR3 sequence: CASSQNPGIAGDYEQFF. The CDR3 DNA reads as TGTGCCAGCAGCCAAAACCCAGGAATAGCGGGGGACTATGAGCAGTTCTTC.

The V and J genes are TRBV5-1 and TRBJ1-2; TRBD1 agrees at 7 bases. V was clipped by 0 bases and J by 1 base; unmatched bases: 0. The CDR3 is 14 amino acids. Per germline, CDR1 SGHRS and CDR2 YFSETQ. The CDR3 is CASSLGDSNYGYTF. DNA of the CDR3: TGCGCCAGCAGCTTGGGGGACAGTAACTATGGCTACACCTTC.